This is a list of T cell receptor beta chains from one sample in a study of cytomegalovirus exposure and HLA in healthy donors. The protocol was immunoSEQ multiplex PCR, while the TCRdb copy is restricted to in-frame clones and leaves out a portion. The sample lists under 200,000 clones, approximately 77% occurring once. Source material: PBMCs. The receptor source for this set is a male donor in good health and CMV-seropositive. CDR3s leave out the opening cysteine and the closing phenylalanine or tryptophan. Each record gives: V gene, J gene, CDR3 protein.

TRBV10-1	TRBJ2-5	ASSGSSGETQY
TRBV12-5	TRBJ1-1	ASLLPTGAEAF
TRBV7-2	TRBJ2-5	ASTPLSGGAQETQY
TRBV4-1	TRBJ2-3	ASSQGPLAGVTDTQY
TRBV30	TRBJ1-6	AGFWAGRSSPLH
TRBV5-1	TRBJ1-1	ASSLELNTEAF
TRBV7-9	TRBJ1-3	ASRAGRNTIY
TRBV6-1	TRBJ2-7	ASSEERGVLYEQY
TRBV5-1	TRBJ1-2	ASSPLGTLSGYT
TRBV5-1	TRBJ1-1	ASSSMNTEAF
TRBV27	TRBJ2-1	ASSSPSDRAYNEQF
TRBV5-8	TRBJ1-2	ASSLTSGHYYGYT
TRBV5-6	TRBJ1-6	ASSDQEGLGYSPLH
TRBV9	TRBJ1-1	ASSLEEGTEAF
TRBV30	TRBJ2-4	AWSLPTNARGRENIQY
TRBV6-1	TRBJ2-1	ASRANTDRYNEQF
TRBV2	TRBJ1-1	ASGSGGAATEAF
TRBV18	TRBJ1-4	ASSGRAGEKLF
TRBV2	TRBJ1-5	ASSDRWGGTQPQH
TRBV6-1	TRBJ2-5	ASRMQGVKTQY
TRBV6-5	TRBJ2-5	ASSATARGETQY
TRBV5-6	TRBJ2-7	ASSILDREQY
TRBV5-1	TRBJ1-1	ASSLVPGTQGNTEAF
TRBV9	TRBJ1-5	ASSGGDSQPQH
TRBV7-3	TRBJ2-2	ASSLTGRGSTGELF
TRBV27	TRBJ2-1	ASSLLGLAGVNSYNEQF
TRBV5-1	TRBJ2-3	ASSLAGVRTDTQY
TRBV7-9	TRBJ1-4	ASSELRGNEKLF
TRBV4-1	TRBJ2-7	ASSPGGGSYEQY
TRBV5-5	TRBJ1-5	ASSSGTGGNQPQH
TRBV10-1	TRBJ2-3	ASSESGGGDTQY
TRBV6-5	TRBJ1-2	ASSAGPGWGYT
TRBV19	TRBJ1-2	ASSTSTGSYYGYT
TRBV10-2	TRBJ2-5	AIGTSGRLGETQY
TRBV30	TRBJ2-7	AWSVLGGEQY
TRBV7-8	TRBJ1-4	ASSPLDSVGEKLF
TRBV6-1	TRBJ2-1	ASSGGSSYNEQF
TRBV6-5	TRBJ1-1	ASSEAGLTEAF
TRBV7-9	TRBJ2-1	ASSPWPQNNEQF
TRBV6-1	TRBJ2-1	ASSEEAGSYNEQF
TRBV5-1	TRBJ2-7	ASSEKRGGNEQY
TRBV2	TRBJ1-5	ASSEPWDRVGQPQH
TRBV7-9	TRBJ2-2	ASSPQGTGNTGELF
TRBV13	TRBJ2-2	ASSPRAGPGELF
TRBV9	TRBJ2-1	ASSVDSVNEQF
TRBV28	TRBJ1-6	ASRRQGEDSPLH
TRBV5-6	TRBJ1-4	ASSLGPLATNEKLF
TRBV4-1	TRBJ1-3	ASSQDRDLYGNTIY
TRBV2	TRBJ2-5	ALHPGGGETQY
TRBV11-2	TRBJ2-5	ASSSGGGQETQY
TRBV13	TRBJ2-7	ASSSPDSSYEQY